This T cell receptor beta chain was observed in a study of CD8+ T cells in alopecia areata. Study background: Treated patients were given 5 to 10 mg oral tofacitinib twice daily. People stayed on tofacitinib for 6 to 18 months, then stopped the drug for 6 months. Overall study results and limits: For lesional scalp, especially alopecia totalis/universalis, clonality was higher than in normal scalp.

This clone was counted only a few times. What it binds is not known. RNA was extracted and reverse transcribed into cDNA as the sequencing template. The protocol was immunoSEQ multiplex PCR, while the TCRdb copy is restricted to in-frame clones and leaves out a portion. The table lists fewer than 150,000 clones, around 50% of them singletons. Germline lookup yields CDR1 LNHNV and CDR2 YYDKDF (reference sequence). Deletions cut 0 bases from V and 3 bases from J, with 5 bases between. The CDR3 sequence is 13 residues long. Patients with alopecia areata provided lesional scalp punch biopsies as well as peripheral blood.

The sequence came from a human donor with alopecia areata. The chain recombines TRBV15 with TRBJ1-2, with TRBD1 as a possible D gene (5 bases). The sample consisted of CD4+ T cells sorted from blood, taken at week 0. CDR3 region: CATSREQDYGYTF. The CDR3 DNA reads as TGTGCCACCAGCAGAGAACAGGACTATGGCTACACCTTC. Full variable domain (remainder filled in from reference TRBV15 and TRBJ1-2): DAMVIQNPRYQVTQFGKPVTLSCSQTLNHNVMYWYQQKSSQAPKLLFHYYDKDFNNEADTPDNFQSRRPNTSFCFLDIRSPGLGDTAMYLCATSREQDYGYTFGSGTRLTVV.